This section outlines one T cell receptor beta chain sequence together with its context. Its antigen is unknown. Using a J-beta primer mix together with a sample-barcoded 5' primer, a second PCR was run for 7 to 11 cycles. With 12 random nucleotides, a template-switch adaptor tagged each individual cDNA molecule. One entry per CDR3 protein results from TCRdb running MiXCR on the 5' RACE reads. Of hundreds of thousands of distinct CDR3 sequences in the sample, 45% to 70% are singletons; the top ten hold roughly 24%. The sample is drawn from a study of blood T cells in healthy people across ages. Study-level background: When template switching was applied, about one barcoded beta molecule was captured per two T cells.

Study-wide results and caveats: Calculation of diversity from one million T cells yielded estimates considered to be underestimates. In long-lived donors, naive CD4+ cell counts and diversity exceeded those of aged donors.

The germline V gene encodes CDR1 MGHDK and CDR2 SYGVNS. The length of the CDR3 is 17 residues. V gave up 3 bases and J gave up 3 bases, with 17 bases separating them. The V gene is TRBV25-1, the J gene TRBJ1-4, with D possibly being TRBD1 (6 bases). Material for sequencing was blood. The clonotype originates from a man aged 35-49 years in good health. CDR3 region: CASSDRPWDTSNEKLFF. The DNA of the CDR3 is TGTGCCAGCAGTGATCGTCCATGGGACACTTCTAATGAAAAACTGTTTTTT.